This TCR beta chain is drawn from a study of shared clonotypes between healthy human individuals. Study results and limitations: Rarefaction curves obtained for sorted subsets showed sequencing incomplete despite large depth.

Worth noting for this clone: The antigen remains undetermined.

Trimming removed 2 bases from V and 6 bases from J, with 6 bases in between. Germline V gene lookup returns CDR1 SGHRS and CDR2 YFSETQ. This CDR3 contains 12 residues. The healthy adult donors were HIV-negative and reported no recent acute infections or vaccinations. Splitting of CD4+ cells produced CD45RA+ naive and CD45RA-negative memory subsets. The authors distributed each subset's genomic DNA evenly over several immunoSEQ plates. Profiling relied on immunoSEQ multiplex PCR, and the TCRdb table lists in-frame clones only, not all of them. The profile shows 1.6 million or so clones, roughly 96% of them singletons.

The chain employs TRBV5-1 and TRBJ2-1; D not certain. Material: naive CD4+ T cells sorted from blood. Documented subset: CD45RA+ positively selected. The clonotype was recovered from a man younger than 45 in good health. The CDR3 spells CASSFPTNEQFF. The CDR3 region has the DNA TGCGCCAGCAGCTTCCCCACCAATGAGCAGTTCTTC.